This TCR beta chain was sequenced in a study of technical replicates of blood from a handful of donors. Some clones are missing from TCRdb's copy, which holds only in-frame ones; the method was immunoSEQ multiplex PCR. This table holds over 70,000 clones, approximately 94% found once. The source material was T cells isolated from PBMCs. The TCR comes from a human donor in good health.

CDR3 loop: CASSEYGYTEAFF. The CDR3 DNA reads as TGTGCCAGTAGTGAATATGGCTACACTGAAGCTTTCTTT. The rearrangement uses TRBV19 and TRBJ1-1; D gene uncertain. Germline-derived CDR1 and CDR2 are LNHDA and SQIVND (reference sequence). This CDR3 region has 13 residues. The ends were cut back, 5 bases at V and 3 bases at J, with 10 bases in the middle.